What follows are 6 T cell receptor beta chains derived from one specimen sequenced in a study of tumor-infiltrating lymphocytes in primary liver carcinoma. Reverse transcription of approximately 500 ng total RNA with a constant-region primer produced TCR beta cDNA. Three nested multiplex PCR rounds, a slightly modified ARM-PCR method, built the TCR beta libraries. PCR rounds one and two used TRBV1-TRBV30 forward primers with a C-beta reverse primer for approximately 10 cycles each. TCRdb called the multiplex PCR reads again in MiXCR, with one record for every CDR3 protein. Found here are approximately 300,000 distinct CDR3 sequences, 65% of them singletons; the top ten hold roughly 9%. Blood RNA originated from unsorted whole blood, with germline DNA additionally extracted. The sequenced sample consisted of peripheral blood. These receptors were collected from a man aged 40-50 years with primary liver carcinoma and hepatitis B virus infection.

Concerning this clonotype: A single base separates this from a much larger clone, so it may be a read error. J is TRBJ2-1 and V is TRBV6-2 or TRBV6-3; 7 bases map to TRBD1. The CDR3 totals 15 residues. Germline assignment: CDR1 MNHEY and CDR2 SVGEGT. V trimming: 6 bases; J trimming: 4 bases; junction bases outside the gene matches: 9. The CDR3 DNA follows: TGTGCCAGCAGGGGGAAGGGACAGCAGTACAATGAGCAGTTCTTC. Translating it yields CASRGKGQQYNEQFF.

On this clonotype: Just one base apart from a much larger clone, this may be a read error. The CDR3 spells CASSYLIVGNGQFF. The CDR3 nucleotides are TGTGCCAGCAGTTACCTGATAGTTGGAAATGGGCAGTTCTTC. This rearrangement joins TRBV6-2 or TRBV6-3 to TRBJ2-1; no clear D gene. The CDR3 totals 14 residues. Germline assignment: CDR1 MNHEY and CDR2 SVGEGT.

Concerning this clonotype itself: At one boundary the junction diverges from the germline segment, which might be a read error. The chain recombines TRBV6-2 or TRBV6-3 with TRBJ1-5; a weak D match, TRBD1 (6 bases). Germline loops: CDR1 MNHEY, CDR2 SVGEGT. CDR3 size: 15 residues. In DNA form, the CDR3 reads TGTGTCAGCAGCCCCTGGGACACCCGAAATCAGCCCCAGCATTTT. It encodes CVSSPWDTRNQPQHF.

With regard to this clonotype: At one end, the junction sequence differs from germline, possibly due to a read error. The J gene is TRBJ1-6, the V gene TRBV11-1, with D possibly matching TRBD1 (5 bases). The CDR3 has 14 residues. CDR1 SGHAT and CDR2 FQDESV come from the germline V gene (reference sequence). CDR3 coding DNA: TGTGCCAGCAGCTTGGGGACCTATAATCCACCCCTCCACTTT. Translation: CASSLGTYNPPLHF.

As concerns this clonotype: The missing conserved phenylalanine or tryptophan at the end of this CDR3 makes a read error likely. This chain joins TRBV12-3 or TRBV12-4 and TRBJ2-3; D might be TRBD1 or TRBD2, each matching 5 bases. CDR3 size: 13 residues. CDR3 nucleotide sequence: TGTGCCGGCAGTCCAGGGAGAGGAGATACGCAGTATCTT. It translates to CAGSPGRGDTQYL.

Comments on this clonotype: The junction and the germline gene differ at one end; a read error may be behind it. The chain links TRBV6-6 to TRBJ2-4; TRBD2 is a possible D gene (5 bases). Germline V lookup: CDR1 MNHNY, CDR2 SVGAGI (reference sequence). CDR3 length: 15 residues. The CDR3 sequence: CASSYSAEVRNIQYF. CDR3 in DNA: TGTGCCAGTAGTTACTCAGCGGAGGTGAGAAACATTCAGTACTTC.